The clone carrying this TCR beta chain appeared a single time. The study recruited people aged roughly 18 to 100 years across some 23 US areas. This sample stems from a study of blood T cell repertoires in COVID-19. Here immunoSEQ multiplex PCR was the method, and the copy in TCRdb shows in-frame clones only, minus some. The sample lists about 390,000 clones, around nine tenths occurring once. The V end lost 4 bases, the J end lost 0 bases, and 10 bases lay between the germline ends. CDR1 and CDR2 (germline): SNHLY, FYNNEI. The CDR3 covers 15 residues. The sequencing sample was made of PBMCs or T cells enriched from blood (not recorded which). The TCR comes from a woman aged 50 to 60 who had recovered from COVID-19. The chain has TRBV2 and TRBJ1-5; D uncertain. This CDR3 is CASSGSRNSNQPQHF. DNA for the CDR3: TGTGCCAGCAGTGGGTCGAGGAATAGCAATCAGCCCCAGCATTTT.